Following are 10 T cell receptor beta chains from one sample sequenced in a study of cytomegalovirus exposure and HLA in healthy donors. Produced via immunoSEQ multiplex PCR; TCRdb's table is partial and in-frame only. The data show around 150,000 clones, 89% seen once. The sequencing sample was made of PBMCs. These receptors came from a woman aged 18-29 years in good health and CMV-seropositive.

This clone came up once. The V gene is TRBV4-1, the J gene TRBJ2-7; no clear D. Germline CDR1 MGHRA, CDR2 YSYEKL. V gave up 2 bases and J gave up 1 base, with 9 bases separating them. This CDR3 region has 14 residues. The CDR3 DNA sequence: TGCGCCAGCAGCCAACAGGTCGCTTCCTACGAGCAGTACTTC. Protein sequence: CASSQQVASYEQYF.

The chain is built from TRBV5-6 and TRBJ1-2; 12 bases line up with TRBD1. CDR1 is SGHDT and CDR2 is YYEEEE in the germline V gene. Losses at the gene ends were 0 bases for V and 7 bases for J; bases not matched to a gene: 4. The CDR3 is 15 residues long. The CDR3 sequence: CASSLDGTGGFGYTF. The DNA of the CDR3 is TGTGCCAGCAGCTTGGATGGGACAGGGGGCTTTGGCTACACCTTC. The variable domain in full, with the rest retrieved from reference TRBV5-6 and TRBJ1-2, is DAGVTQSPTHLIKTRGQQVTLRCSPKSGHDTVSWYQQALGQGPQFIFQYYEEEERQRGNFPDRFSGHQFPNYSSELNVNALLLGDSALYLCASSLDGTGGFGYTFGSGTRLTVV.

The chain uses TRBV5-1 and TRBJ1-1, with 8 nucleotides matching TRBD1. The CDR3 covers 15 residues. Germline assignment: CDR1 SGHRS and CDR2 YFSETQ. V gave up 0 bases and J gave up 5 bases; unmatched junction bases: 6. The CDR3 reads CASSLAGGTKTEAFF. CDR3 nucleotide sequence: TGCGCCAGCAGCTTGGCAGGGGGCACGAAGACTGAAGCTTTCTTT.

The CDR3 DNA reads as TGTGCCAGTAGTATTGACAGGGACTATGGCTACACCTTC. Translating it yields CASSIDRDYGYTF. V gene TRBV19 combines with J gene TRBJ1-2; TRBD1 matches at 7 bases. From germline, CDR1 is LNHDA and CDR2 SQIVND (reference sequence). V trimming: 3 bases; J trimming: 3 bases; junction bases outside the gene matches: 1. CDR3 length: 13 amino acids.

The V gene is TRBV25-1, the J gene TRBJ1-2; perhaps TRBD1 as D (5 bases). CDR1 and CDR2 from the germline V gene are MGHDK and SYGVNS. The CDR3 totals 16 residues. V lost 7 bases and J lost 2, with 20 bases in between. Written as DNA, the CDR3 is TGTGCCAGCACCAGAAGTGGCGGGGGAACCAACTATGGCTACACCTTC. It translates to CASTRSGGGTNYGYTF.

The chain employs TRBV7-2 and TRBJ2-5, with a weak D call TRBD1 (6 bases). Trimming shortened V by 5 bases and J by 4 bases, and 11 bases separated the two germline ends. The CDR3 totals 13 residues. Per germline, CDR1 SGHTA and CDR2 FQGNSA. CDR3 sequence (DNA): TGTGCCAGCAGCCCGGACAGACGAGAGACCCAGTACTTC. Residues: CASSPDRRETQYF.

The rearrangement joins TRBV30 to TRBJ1-5, with no clear D. V dropped 5 bases and J dropped 9 bases, with 20 bases sitting between them. CDR1 and CDR2 from the germline V gene are GTSNPN and SVGIG (reference sequence). This CDR3 spans 14 amino acids. The CDR3 here is CAWGLFGEYWPQHF. The DNA for the CDR3 is TGTGCCTGGGGGCTCTTTGGGGAGTATTGGCCCCAGCATTTT. The full variable domain, its missing parts supplied by reference TRBV30 and TRBJ1-5, is SQTIHQWPATLVQPVGSPLSLECTVEGTSNPNLYWYRQAAGRGLQLLFYSVGIGQISSEVPQNLSASRPQDRQFILSSKKLLLSDSGFYLCAWGLFGEYWPQHFGDGTRLSIL.

This sequence joins TRBV5-1 and TRBJ2-1; 8 nucleotides align to TRBD1. This CDR3 comprises 16 residues. Germline loops: CDR1 SGHRS, CDR2 YFSETQ. V lost 2 bases and J lost 7; bases outside the gene matches: 11. CDR3 coding DNA: TGCGCCAGCAGCTTCAGATTAACAGGGGGTTGGAATGAGCAGTTCTTC. Residues: CASSFRLTGGWNEQFF.

This sequence joins TRBV27 and TRBJ1-2, with D perhaps TRBD1 (6 bases). The CDR3 has 14 residues. The V end was cut by 7 bases, the J end by 2 bases, with 14 bases between. Germline V gene lookup returns CDR1 MNHEY and CDR2 SMNVEV (reference sequence). The CDR3 spells CASKGLGTNYGYTF. The CDR3 DNA reads TGTGCCAGCAAAGGGCTCGGGACAAACTATGGCTACACCTTC.

The rearrangement links TRBV27 to TRBJ2-7; TRBD2 matches at 7 bases. Germline CDR1 reads MNHEY; CDR2 reads SMNVEV (reference sequence). The CDR3 has 13 amino acids. V gave up 8 bases and J gave up 3 bases; unmatched junction bases: 7. CDR3 sequence: CASSRASGYEQYF. For the CDR3, the DNA is TGTGCCAGCTCCAGGGCTAGCGGCTACGAGCAGTACTTC.